This T cell receptor (beta chain) was identified in a study of T cell responses to AZD1222 COVID-19 vaccine. The length of the CDR3 is 16 residues. Profiling relied on immunoSEQ multiplex PCR, and the TCRdb table lists in-frame clones only, not all of them. The data contain 100,000 to 130,000 clones, roughly 90% of them singletons. Points from the study as a whole: Among those given AZD1222, only 5 to 7 were seropositive at baseline. Variant regions that are unmutated are reportedly the target of nearly half of spike-specific TCRs.

About this clone: Its antigen is not known.

The origin of this receptor is an adult in good health. The specimen was peripheral blood, collected on day 0 of AZD1222 vaccination. The chain is built from TRBV21-1 and TRBJ2-2; the table assigns TRBD1, which was not confirmed against the DNA. TRBV21-1 counts as a pseudogene. The CDR3: CASNRTGGTNTGELFF. The CDR3 coding sequence is TGTGCCAGCAACCGAACAGGGGGCACGAACACCGGGGAGCTGTTTTTT.